Sequencing of this T cell receptor beta chain was carried out in a study of cytomegalovirus exposure and HLA in healthy donors. General study findings and limits: There were a few CMV-associated chains whose specificity for CMV antigens was confirmed in vitro.

Primers for the PCR totalled 60 Vbeta and 13 Jbeta. Profiling relied on immunoSEQ multiplex PCR, and the TCRdb table lists in-frame clones only, not all of them. The repertoire holds 220,000 or so clones, with 82% as singletons. Worth noting for this clone: Its antigen is still unknown.

CDR1 SGHRS and CDR2 YFSETQ come from the germline V gene. The V gene lost 4 bases and the J gene lost 1 base, with 8 bases spanning the gap. This CDR3 contains 14 residues. This clonotype was obtained from a woman aged 40 to 55 in good health and CMV-seronegative. The chain uses TRBV5-1 and TRBJ2-2, with D possibly TRBD2 on 6 matching bases. Sequences were obtained from PBMCs. As DNA, the CDR3 is TGCGCCAGCAGCAGGGACTGGAACACCGGGGAGCTGTTTTTT. Translated: CASSRDWNTGELFF.